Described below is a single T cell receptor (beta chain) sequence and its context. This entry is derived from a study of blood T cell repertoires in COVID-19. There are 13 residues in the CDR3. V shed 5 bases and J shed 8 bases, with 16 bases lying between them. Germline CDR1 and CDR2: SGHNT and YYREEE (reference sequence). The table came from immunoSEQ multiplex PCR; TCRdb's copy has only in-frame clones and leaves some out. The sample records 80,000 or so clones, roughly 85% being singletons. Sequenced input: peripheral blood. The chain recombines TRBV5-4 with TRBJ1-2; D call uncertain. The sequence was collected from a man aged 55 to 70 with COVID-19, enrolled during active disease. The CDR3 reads CASRPLGGSGYTF. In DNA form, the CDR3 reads TGTGCCAGCAGACCTTTGGGTGGGAGCGGCTACACCTTC.